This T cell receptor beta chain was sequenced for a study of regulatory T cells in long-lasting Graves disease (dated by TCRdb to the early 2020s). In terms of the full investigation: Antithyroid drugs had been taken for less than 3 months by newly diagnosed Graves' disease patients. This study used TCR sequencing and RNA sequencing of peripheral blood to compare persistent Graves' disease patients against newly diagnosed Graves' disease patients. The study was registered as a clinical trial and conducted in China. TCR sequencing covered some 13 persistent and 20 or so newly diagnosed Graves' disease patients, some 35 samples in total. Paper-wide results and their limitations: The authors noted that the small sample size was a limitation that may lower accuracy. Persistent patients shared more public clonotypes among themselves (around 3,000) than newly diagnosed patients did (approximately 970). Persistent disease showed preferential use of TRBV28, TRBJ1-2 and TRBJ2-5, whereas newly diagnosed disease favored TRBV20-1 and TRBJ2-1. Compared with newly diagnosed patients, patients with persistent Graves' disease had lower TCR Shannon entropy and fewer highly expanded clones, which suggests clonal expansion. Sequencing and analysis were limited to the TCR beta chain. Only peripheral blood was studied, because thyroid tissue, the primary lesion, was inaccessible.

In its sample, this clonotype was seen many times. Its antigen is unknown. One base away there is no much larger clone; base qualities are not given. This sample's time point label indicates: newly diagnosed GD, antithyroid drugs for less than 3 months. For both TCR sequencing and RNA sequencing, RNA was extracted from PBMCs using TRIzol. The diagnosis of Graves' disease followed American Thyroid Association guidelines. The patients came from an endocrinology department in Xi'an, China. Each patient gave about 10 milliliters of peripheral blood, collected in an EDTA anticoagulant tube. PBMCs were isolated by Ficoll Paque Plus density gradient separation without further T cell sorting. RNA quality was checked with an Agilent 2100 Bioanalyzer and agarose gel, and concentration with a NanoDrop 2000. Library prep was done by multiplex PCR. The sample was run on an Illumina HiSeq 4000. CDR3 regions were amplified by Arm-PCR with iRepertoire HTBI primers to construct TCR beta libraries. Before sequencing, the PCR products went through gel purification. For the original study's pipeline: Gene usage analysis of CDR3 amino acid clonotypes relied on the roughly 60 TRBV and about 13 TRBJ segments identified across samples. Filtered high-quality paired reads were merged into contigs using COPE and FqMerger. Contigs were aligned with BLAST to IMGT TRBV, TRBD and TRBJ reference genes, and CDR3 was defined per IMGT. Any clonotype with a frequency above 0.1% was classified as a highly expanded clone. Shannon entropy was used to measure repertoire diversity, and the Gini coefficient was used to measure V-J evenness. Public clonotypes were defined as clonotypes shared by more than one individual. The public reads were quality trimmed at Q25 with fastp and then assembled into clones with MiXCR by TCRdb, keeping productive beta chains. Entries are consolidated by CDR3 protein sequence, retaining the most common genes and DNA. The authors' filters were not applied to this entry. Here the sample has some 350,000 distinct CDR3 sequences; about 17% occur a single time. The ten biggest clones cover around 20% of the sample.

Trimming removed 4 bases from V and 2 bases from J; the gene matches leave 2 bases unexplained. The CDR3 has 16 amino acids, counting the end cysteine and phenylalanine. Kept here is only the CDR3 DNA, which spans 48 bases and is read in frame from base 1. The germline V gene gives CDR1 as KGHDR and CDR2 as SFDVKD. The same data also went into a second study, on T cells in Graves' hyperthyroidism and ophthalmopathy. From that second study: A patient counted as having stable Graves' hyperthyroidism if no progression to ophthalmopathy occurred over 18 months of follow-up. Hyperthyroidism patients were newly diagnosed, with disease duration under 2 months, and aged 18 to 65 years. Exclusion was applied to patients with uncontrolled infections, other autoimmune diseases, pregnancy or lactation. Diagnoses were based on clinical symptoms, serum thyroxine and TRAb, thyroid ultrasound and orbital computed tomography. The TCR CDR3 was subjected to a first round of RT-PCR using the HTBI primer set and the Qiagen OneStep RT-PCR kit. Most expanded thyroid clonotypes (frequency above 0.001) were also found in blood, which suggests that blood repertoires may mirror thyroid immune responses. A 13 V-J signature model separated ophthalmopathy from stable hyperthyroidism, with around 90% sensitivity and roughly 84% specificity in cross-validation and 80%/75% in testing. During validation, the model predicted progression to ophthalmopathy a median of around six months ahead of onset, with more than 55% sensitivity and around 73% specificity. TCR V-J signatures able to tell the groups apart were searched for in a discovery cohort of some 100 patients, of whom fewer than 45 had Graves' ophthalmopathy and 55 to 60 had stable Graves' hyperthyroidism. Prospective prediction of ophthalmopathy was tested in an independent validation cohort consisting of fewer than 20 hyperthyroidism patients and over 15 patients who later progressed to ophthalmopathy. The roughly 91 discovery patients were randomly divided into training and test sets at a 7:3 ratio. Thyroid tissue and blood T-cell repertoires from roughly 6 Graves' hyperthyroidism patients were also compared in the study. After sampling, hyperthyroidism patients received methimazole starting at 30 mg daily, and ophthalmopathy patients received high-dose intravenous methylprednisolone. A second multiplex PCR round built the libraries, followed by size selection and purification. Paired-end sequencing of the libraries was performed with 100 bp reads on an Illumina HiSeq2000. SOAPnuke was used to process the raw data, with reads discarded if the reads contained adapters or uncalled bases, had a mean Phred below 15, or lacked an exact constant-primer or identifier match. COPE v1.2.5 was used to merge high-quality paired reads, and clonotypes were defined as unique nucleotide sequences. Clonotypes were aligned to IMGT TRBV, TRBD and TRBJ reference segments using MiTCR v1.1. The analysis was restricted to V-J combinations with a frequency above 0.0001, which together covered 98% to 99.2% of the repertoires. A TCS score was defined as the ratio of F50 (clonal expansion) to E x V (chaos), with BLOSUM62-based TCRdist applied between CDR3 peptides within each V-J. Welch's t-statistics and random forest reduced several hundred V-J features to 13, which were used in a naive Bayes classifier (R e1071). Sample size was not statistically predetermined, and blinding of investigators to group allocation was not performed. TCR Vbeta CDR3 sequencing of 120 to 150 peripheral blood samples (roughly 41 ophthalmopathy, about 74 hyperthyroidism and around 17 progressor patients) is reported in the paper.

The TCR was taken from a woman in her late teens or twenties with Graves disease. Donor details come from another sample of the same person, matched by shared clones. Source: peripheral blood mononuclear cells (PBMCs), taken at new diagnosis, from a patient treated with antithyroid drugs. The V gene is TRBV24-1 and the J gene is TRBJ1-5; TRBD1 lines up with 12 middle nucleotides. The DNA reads TGTGCCACCAGTGAAGGGACAGGGGGCGGCAATCAGCCCCAGCATTTT. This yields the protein CATSEGTGGGNQPQHF.